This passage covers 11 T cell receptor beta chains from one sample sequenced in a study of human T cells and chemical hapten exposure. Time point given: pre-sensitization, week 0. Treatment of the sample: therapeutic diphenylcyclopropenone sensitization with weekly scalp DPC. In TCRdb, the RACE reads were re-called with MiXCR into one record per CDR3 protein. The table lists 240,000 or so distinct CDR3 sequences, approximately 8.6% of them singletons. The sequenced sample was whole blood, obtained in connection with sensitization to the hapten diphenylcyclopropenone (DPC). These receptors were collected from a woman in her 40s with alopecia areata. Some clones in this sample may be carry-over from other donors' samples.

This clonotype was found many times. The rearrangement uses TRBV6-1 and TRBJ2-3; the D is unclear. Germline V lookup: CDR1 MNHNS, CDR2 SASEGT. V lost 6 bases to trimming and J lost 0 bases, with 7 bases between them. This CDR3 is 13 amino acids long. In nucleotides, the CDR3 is TGTGCCAGCAGACAAGCCAGCACAGATACGCAGTATTTT. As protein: CASRQASTDTQYF.

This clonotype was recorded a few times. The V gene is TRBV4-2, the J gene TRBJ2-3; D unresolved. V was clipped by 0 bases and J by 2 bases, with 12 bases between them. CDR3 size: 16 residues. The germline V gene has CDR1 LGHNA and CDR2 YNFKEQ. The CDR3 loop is CASSQDPGSVTDTQYF. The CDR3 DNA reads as TGTGCCAGCAGCCAAGATCCAGGATCGGTCACAGATACGCAGTATTTT.

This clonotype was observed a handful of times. The DNA of the CDR3 is TGCAGCGTTAGGGGGGGGTTGATGAACACTGAAGCTTTCTTT. Translation: CSVRGGLMNTEAFF. The chain joins TRBV29-1 to TRBJ1-1; D might be TRBD1 (6 bases). Trimming took 5 bases from V and 0 from J, leaving 13 bases between them. The germline V gene has CDR1 SQVTM and CDR2 ANQGSEA. The CDR3 spans 14 residues.

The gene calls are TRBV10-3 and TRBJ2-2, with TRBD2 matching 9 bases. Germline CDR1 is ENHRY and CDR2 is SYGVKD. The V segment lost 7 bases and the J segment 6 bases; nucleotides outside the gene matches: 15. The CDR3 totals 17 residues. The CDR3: CAITKSPSGNPPGELFF. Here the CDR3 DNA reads TGTGCCATCACCAAATCCCCTAGCGGGAACCCCCCCGGGGAGCTGTTTTTT.

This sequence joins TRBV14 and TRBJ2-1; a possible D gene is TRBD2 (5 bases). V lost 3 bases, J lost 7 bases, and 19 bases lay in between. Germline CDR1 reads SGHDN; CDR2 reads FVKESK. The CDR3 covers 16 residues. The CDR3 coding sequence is TGTGCCAGCAGCCAGTTCGGTAGGGAGTGGAAGAATGAGCAGTTCTTC. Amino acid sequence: CASSQFGREWKNEQFF.

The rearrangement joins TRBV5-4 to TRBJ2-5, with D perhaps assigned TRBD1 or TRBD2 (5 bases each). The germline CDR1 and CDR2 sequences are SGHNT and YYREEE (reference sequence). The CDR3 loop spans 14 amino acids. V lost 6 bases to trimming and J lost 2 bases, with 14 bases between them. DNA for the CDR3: TGTGCCAGCAACCGTCCGGGACCTCAAGAGACCCAGTACTTC. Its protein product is CASNRPGPQETQYF. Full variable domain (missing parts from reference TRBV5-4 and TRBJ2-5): ETGVTQSPTHLIKTRGQQVTLRCSSQSGHNTVSWYQQALGQGPQFIFQYYREEENGRGNFPPRFSGLQFPNYSSELNVNALELDDSALYLCASNRPGPQETQYFGPGTRLLVL.

The CDR3 reads CASNHPRQPQHF. The CDR3 nucleotides are TGTGCCAGCAACCATCCACGTCAGCCCCAGCATTTT. The chain joins TRBV12-3 or TRBV12-4 to TRBJ1-5; D call uncertain. The CDR3 is made up of 12 amino acids. With 7 bases removed from V and 6 bases from J, the gap between germline ends came to 10 bases.

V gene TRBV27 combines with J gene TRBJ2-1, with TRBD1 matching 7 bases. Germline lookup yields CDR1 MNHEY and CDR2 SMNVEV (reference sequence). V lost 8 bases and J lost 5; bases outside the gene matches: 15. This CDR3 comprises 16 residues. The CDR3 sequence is CASLPRDSWGNNEQFF. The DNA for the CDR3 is TGTGCCAGCTTACCCCGGGACAGTTGGGGGAACAATGAGCAGTTCTTC.

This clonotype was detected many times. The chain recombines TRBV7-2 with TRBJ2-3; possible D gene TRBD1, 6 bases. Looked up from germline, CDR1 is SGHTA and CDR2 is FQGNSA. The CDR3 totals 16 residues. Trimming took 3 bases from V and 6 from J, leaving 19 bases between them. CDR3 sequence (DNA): TGTGCCAGCAGCTTGGACTCGACAGGATATACCGATACGCAGTATTTT. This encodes CASSLDSTGYTDTQYF.

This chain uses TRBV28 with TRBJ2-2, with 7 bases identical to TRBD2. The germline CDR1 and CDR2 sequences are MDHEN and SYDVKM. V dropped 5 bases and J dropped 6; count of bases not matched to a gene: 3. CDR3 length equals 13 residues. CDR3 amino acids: CASSRGGAGELFF. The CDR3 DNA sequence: TGTGCCAGCAGTCGGGGAGGGGCCGGGGAGCTGTTTTTT.

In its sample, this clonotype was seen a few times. Here the CDR3 reads CASRRGDLAGPETQYF. Written as DNA, the CDR3 is TGTGCCAGCAGGAGAGGGGATCTCGCAGGGCCAGAGACCCAGTACTTC. J is TRBJ2-5 and V is TRBV6-2 or TRBV6-3; the D call may be TRBD1 or TRBD2 (5 bases each). CDR3 length: 16 amino acids. V lost 6 bases to trimming and J lost 4 bases, with 21 bases between them. From germline, CDR1 is MNHEY and CDR2 SVGEGT.